The rows below give T cell receptor beta chains drawn from one sample of a study of vaccination and CD4 T cells after COVID-19. Via MiXCR, TCRdb re-called the PCR reads, giving one row per CDR3 protein. The sample carries roughly 9,000 distinct CDR3 sequences, roughly 60% recorded once. Antigens of these TCRs are unknown. The sequenced material came from CD4+ T cells from blood, cultured in vitro. All receptors derive from a human donor who had recovered from COVID-19. CDR3s leave out the opening cysteine and the closing phenylalanine or tryptophan.

TRBV15 ATSSPPRGTYGYT
TRBV28 ASSGNTIY
TRBV7-2 ASSPTGGRQPQH
TRBV7-2 ASSYLSGTNGYT
TRBV10-3 AIRGQVGNTEAF
TRBV6-1 ASSVQGPRY
TRBV20-1 SARGPSPGGEQY
TRBV24-1 ATSDRSLPERF
TRBV20-1 SAQRGYEQY
TRBV24-1 ATSDLRDATGYT
TRBV4-2 ASSPRLGEQY
TRBV5-4 ASSSPYEQY
TRBV28 ASRGLGGYT
TRBV20-1 SASLTEGRGYT
TRBV24-1 ATSDLLAGETQY
TRBV27 ATKTSGRGETQY